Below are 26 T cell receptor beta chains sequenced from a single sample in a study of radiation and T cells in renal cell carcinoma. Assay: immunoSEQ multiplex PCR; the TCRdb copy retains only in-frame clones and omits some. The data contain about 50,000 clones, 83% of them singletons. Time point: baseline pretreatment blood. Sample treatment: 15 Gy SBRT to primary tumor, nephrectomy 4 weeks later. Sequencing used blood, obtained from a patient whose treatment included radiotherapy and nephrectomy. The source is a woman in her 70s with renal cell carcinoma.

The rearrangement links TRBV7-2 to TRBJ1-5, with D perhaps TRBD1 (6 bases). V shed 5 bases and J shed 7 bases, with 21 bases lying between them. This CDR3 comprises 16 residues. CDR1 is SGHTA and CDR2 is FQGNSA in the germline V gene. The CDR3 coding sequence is TGTGCCAGCAGCAAAGGGGGTACAGGGCTGAGGCAGCCCCAGCATTTT. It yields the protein CASSKGGTGLRQPQHF.

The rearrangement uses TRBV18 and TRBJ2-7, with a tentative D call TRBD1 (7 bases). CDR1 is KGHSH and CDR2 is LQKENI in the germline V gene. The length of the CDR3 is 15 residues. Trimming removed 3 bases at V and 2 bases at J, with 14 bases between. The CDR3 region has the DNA TGTGCCAGCTCACCTGCGGGACAGAGCACCTACGAGCAGTACTTC. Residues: CASSPAGQSTYEQYF.

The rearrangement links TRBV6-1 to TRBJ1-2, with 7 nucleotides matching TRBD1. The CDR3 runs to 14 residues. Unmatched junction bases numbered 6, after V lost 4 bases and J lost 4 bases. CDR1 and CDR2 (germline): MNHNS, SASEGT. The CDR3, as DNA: TGTGCCAGCAGTGGCACAGGGGCGGTCTATGGCTACACCTTC. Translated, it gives CASSGTGAVYGYTF.

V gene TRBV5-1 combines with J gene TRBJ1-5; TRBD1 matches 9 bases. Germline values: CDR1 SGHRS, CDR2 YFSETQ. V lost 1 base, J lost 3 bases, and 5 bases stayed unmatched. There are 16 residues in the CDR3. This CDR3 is CASSLLGTGNNQPQHF. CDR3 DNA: TGCGCCAGCAGCTTGCTTGGGACAGGGAACAATCAGCCCCAGCATTTT.

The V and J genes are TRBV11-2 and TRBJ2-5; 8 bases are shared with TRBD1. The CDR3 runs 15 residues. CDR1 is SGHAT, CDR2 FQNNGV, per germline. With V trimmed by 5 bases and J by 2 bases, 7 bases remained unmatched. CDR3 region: CASSLTGGRQETQYF. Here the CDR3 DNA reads TGTGCCAGCAGCCTTACAGGGGGAAGGCAAGAGACCCAGTACTTC.

CDR3 residues: CASNENREGTEAFF. CDR3 sequence (DNA): TGTGCCAGCAATGAAAACAGGGAGGGAACTGAAGCTTTCTTT. This chain joins TRBV7-9 and TRBJ1-1, with D perhaps matching TRBD1 (6 bases). V lost 7 bases and J 5 bases, leaving 17 bases between the germline ends. CDR1 and CDR2 from the germline V gene are SEHNR and FQNEAQ (reference sequence). CDR3 size: 14 residues.

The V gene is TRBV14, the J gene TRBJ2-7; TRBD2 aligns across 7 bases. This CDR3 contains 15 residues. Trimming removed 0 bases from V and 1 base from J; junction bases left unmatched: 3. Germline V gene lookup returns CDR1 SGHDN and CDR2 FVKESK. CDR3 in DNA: TGTGCCAGCAGCCAAGAGTGGGGAGGGTCCTACGAGCAGTACTTC. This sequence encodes CASSQEWGGSYEQYF. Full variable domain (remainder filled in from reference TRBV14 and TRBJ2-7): EAGVTQFPSHSVIEKGQTVTLRCDPISGHDNLYWYRRVMGKEIKFLLHFVKESKQDESGMPNNRFLAERTGGTYSTLKVQPAELEDSGVYFCASSQEWGGSYEQYFGPGTRLTVT.

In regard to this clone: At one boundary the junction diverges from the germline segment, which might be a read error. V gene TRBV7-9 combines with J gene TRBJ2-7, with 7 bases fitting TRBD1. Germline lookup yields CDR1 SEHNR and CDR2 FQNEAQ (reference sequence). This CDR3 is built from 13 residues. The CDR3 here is CASRLGGRNEQYF. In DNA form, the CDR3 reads TGTGCCAGCAGGTTAGGGGGCAGGAACGAGCAGTACTTC.

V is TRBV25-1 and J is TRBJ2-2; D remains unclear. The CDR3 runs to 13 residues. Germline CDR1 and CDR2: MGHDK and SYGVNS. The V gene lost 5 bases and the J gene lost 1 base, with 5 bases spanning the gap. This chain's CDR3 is CASSWRNTGELFF. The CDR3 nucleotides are TGTGCCAGCAGTTGGCGGAACACCGGGGAGCTGTTTTTT.

The CDR3 nucleotides read TGTGCCAGCAGTGAAATTAGATCCGGGGCCGGGGAGCTGTTTTTT. Its protein is CASSEIRSGAGELFF. The chain joins TRBV2 to TRBJ2-2, with D perhaps TRBD2 (5 bases). This CDR3 has 15 residues. CDR1 and CDR2 (germline): SNHLY, FYNNEI. V was clipped by 2 bases and J by 6 bases, with 13 bases between them.

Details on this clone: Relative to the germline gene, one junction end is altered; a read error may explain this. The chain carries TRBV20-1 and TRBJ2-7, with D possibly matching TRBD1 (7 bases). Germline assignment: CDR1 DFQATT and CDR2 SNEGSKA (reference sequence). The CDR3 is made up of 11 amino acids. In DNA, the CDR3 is TGCAGTGCTAGAGTGGCAACAGGGGAGGACTTC. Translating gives CSARVATGEDF.

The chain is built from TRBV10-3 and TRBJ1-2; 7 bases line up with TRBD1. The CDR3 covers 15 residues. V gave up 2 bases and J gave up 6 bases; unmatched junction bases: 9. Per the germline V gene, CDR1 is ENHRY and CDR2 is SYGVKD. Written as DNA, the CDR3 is TGTGCCATCAGTGAGGTATCAGGGGGTTGGCATGGCTACACCTTC. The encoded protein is CAISEVSGGWHGYTF.

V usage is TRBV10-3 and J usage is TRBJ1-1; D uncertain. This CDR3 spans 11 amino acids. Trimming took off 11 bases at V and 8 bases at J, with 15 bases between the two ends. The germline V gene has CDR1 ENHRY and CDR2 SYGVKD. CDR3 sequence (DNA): TGTGCCTCATCGGAATATAGGGAAGCTTTCTTT. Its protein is CASSEYREAFF.

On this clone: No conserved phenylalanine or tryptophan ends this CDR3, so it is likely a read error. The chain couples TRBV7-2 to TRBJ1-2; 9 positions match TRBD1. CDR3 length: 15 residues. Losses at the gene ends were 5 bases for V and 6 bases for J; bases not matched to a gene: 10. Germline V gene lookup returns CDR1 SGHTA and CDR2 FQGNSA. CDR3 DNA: TGTGCCAGCAGCCGAAATTCACAGGGGGCAAATGGCTACACCCTC. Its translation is CASSRNSQGANGYTL.

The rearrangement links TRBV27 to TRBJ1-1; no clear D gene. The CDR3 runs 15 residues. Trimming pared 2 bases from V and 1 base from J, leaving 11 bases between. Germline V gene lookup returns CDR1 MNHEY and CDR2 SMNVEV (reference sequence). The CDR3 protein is CASSLRTVGNTEAFF. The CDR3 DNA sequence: TGTGCCAGCAGTTTACGAACGGTAGGGAACACTGAAGCTTTCTTT.

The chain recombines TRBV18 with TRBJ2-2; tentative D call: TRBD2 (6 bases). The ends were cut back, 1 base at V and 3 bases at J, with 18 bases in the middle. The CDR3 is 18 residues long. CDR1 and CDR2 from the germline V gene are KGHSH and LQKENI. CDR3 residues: CASSPLNWRAEDTGELFF. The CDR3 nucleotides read TGTGCCAGCTCACCACTAAACTGGAGGGCCGAAGACACCGGGGAGCTGTTTTTT.

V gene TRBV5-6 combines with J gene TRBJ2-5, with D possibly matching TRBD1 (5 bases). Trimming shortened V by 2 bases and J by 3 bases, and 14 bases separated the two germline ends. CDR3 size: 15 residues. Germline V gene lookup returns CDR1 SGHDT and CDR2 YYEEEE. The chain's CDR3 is CASSFGAGVEETQYF. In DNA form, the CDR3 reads TGTGCCAGCAGCTTTGGGGCTGGGGTCGAAGAGACCCAGTACTTC.

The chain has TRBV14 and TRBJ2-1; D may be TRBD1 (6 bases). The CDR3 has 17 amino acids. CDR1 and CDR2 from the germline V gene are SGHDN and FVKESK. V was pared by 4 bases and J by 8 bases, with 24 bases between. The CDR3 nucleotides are TGTGCCAGCAGCCGCGGTACGGGGACATTAGGCATCGATGAGCAGTTCTTC. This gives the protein CASSRGTGTLGIDEQFF.

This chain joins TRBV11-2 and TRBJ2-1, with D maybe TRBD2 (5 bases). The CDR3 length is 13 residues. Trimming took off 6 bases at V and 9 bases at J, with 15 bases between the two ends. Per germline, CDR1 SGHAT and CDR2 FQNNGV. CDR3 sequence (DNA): TGTGCCAGCAGTTACCCGCTAGCTATTGAGCAGTTCTTC. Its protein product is CASSYPLAIEQFF.

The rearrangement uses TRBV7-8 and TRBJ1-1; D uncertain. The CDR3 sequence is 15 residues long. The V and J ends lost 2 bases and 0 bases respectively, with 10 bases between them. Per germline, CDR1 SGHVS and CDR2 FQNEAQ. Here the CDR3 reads CASSLFERMNTEAFF. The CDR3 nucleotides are TGTGCCAGCAGCTTATTCGAGCGTATGAACACTGAAGCTTTCTTT. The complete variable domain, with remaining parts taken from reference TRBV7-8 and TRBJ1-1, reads GAGVSQSPRYKVAKRGQDVALRCDPISGHVSLFWYQQALGQGPEFLTYFQNEAQLDKSGLPSDRFFAERPEGSVSTLKIQRTQQEDSAVYLCASSLFERMNTEAFFGQGTRLTVV.

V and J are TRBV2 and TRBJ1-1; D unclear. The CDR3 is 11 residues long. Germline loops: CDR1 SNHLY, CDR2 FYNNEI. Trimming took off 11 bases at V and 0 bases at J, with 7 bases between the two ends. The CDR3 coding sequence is TGTGCCGGAGTAATGAACACTGAAGCTTTCTTT. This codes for CAGVMNTEAFF.

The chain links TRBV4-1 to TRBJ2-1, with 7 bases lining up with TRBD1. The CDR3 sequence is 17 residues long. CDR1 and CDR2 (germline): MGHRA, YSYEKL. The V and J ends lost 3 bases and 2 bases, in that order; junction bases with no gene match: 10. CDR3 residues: CASSQYITGTAYNEQFF. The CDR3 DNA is TGCGCCAGCAGCCAGTACATCACCGGGACAGCCTACAATGAGCAGTTCTTC.

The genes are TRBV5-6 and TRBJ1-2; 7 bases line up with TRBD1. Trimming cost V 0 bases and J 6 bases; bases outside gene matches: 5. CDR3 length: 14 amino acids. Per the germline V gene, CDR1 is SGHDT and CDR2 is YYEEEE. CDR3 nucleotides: TGTGCCAGCAGCTTGGACACAGGGGCCGATGGCTACACCTTC. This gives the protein CASSLDTGADGYTF.

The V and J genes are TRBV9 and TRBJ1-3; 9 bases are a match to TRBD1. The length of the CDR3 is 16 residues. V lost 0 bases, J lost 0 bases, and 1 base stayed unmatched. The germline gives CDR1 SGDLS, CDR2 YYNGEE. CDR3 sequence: CASSVGTGDSGNTIYF. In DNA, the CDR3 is TGTGCCAGCAGCGTAGGGACAGGGGACTCTGGAAACACCATATATTTT.

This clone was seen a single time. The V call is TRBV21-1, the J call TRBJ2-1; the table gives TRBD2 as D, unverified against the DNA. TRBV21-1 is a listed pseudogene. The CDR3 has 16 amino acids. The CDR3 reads CASSPRPGLAYNEQFF. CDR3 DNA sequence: TGTGCCAGCAGCCCGAGACCGGGATTGGCCTACAATGAGCAGTTCTTC.

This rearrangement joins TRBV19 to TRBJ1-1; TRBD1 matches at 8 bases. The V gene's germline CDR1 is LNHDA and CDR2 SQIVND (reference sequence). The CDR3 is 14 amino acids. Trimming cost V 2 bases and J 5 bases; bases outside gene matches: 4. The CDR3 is CASSITGQGTEAFF. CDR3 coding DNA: TGTGCCAGTAGTATAACCGGACAGGGAACTGAAGCTTTCTTT.